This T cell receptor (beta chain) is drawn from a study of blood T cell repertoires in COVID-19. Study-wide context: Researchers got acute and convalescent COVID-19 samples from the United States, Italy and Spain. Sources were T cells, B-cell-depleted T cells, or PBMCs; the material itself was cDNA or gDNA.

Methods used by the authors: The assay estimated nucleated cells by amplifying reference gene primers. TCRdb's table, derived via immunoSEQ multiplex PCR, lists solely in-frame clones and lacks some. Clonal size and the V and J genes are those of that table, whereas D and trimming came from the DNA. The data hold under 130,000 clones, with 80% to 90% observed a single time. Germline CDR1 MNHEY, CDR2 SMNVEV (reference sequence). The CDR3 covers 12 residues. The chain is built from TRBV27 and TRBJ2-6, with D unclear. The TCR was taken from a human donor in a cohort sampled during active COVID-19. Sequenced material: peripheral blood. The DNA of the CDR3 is TGTGGGCGGATTCTGGGGGCCAACGTCCTGACTTTC. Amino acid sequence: CGRILGANVLTF.